A selection of T cell receptor beta chains follows, all from one sample in a study of control samples from healthy donors and cancer patients. Sequencing was performed with immunoSEQ multiplex PCR; in TCRdb, only in-frame clones are kept and a portion is missing. The repertoire holds fewer than 85,000 clones, 75% to 90% seen once, with roughly 6.7% in the top ten. Sequencing used blood. Source of these receptors: a middle-aged man in good health. CDR3s include the opening cysteine and the closing phenylalanine or tryptophan. The D gene is left open where the match is weak. Only some rows state a clone size, as once, few, many or a class for expanded clones.

D: TRBD1; V: TRBV27; size: few; J: TRBJ1-2; CDR3: CASSGGQGYYGYTF; DNA: TGTGCCAGCAGTGGGGGACAGGGATACTATGGCTACACCTTC
D: -; V: TRBV30; size: -; J: TRBJ1-2; CDR3: CAWSEGTGKIYGYTF; DNA: TGTGCCTGGAGTGAGGGAACAGGGAAGATCTATGGCTACACCTTC
D: -; V: TRBV25-1; size: few; J: TRBJ1-6; CDR3: CASSWDVRNSPLHF; DNA: TGTGCCAGCAGTTGGGACGTCCGTAATTCACCCCTCCACTTT
D: TRBD1; V: TRBV6-5; size: -; J: TRBJ1-2; CDR3: CASTPAGRGLDGYTF; DNA: TGTGCCAGCACCCCGGCGGGCAGGGGGCTTGATGGCTACACCTTC
D: TRBD2; V: TRBV10-3; size: -; J: TRBJ2-7; CDR3: CAISASGGRYEQYF; DNA: TGTGCCATCAGTGCTAGCGGGGGGCGCTACGAGCAGTACTTC
D: TRBD2; V: TRBV6-4; size: -; J: TRBJ2-3; CDR3: CASSESGGSTDTQYF; DNA: TGTGCCAGCAGTGAGAGCGGGGGTAGCACAGATACGCAGTATTTT
D: TRBD2; V: TRBV9; size: -; J: TRBJ2-3; CDR3: CASSVAAGGQTDTQYF; DNA: TGTGCCAGCAGCGTAGCGGCGGGGGGGCAGACAGATACGCAGTATTTT
D: -; V: TRBV4-1; size: -; J: TRBJ2-3; CDR3: CASSQVLSLTQYF; DNA: TGCGCCAGCAGCCAAGTTCTCTCACTAACGCAGTATTTT
D: -; V: TRBV3-1/TRBV3-2; size: -; J: TRBJ2-4; CDR3: CASSQDPSGIKNIQYF; DNA: TGTGCCAGCAGCCAAGATCCTTCTGGGATCAAAAACATTCAGTACTTC
D: -; V: TRBV7-2; size: once; J: TRBJ2-7; CDR3: CASSPLVIHEQYF; DNA: TGTGCCAGCAGCCCTCTGGTAATCCACGAGCAGTACTTC
D: -; V: TRBV11-2; size: -; J: TRBJ1-1; CDR3: CASSLDNGGNTEAFF; DNA: TGTGCCAGCAGCTTAGACAACGGCGGGAACACTGAAGCTTTCTTT
D: -; V: TRBV6-2/TRBV6-3; size: -; J: TRBJ2-3; CDR3: CASSYSGTDTQYF; DNA: TGTGCCAGCAGTTACTCGGGCACAGATACGCAGTATTTT
D: TRBD1; V: TRBV30; size: -; J: TRBJ1-2; CDR3: CAWSVDRDYGYAF; DNA: TGTGCCTGGAGTGTGGACAGGGACTATGGCTACGCCTTC
D: TRBD2; V: TRBV6-5; size: -; J: TRBJ2-1; CDR3: CASSYQASGEQFF; DNA: TGTGCCAGCAGTTATCAGGCTAGCGGGGAGCAGTTCTTC
D: -; V: TRBV15; size: -; J: TRBJ2-5; CDR3: CATSRTTGYFEYQETQYF; DNA: TGTGCCACCAGCAGAACTACAGGGTATTTTGAGTACCAAGAGACCCAGTACTTC
D: -; V: TRBV21-1; size: -; J: TRBJ1-4; CDR3: CASHDGTSNTSGDEKLFF; DNA: TGTGCCAGCCACGATGGCACATCCAACACCTCTGGGGATGAAAAACTGTTTTTT
D: -; V: TRBV12-3/TRBV12-4; size: -; J: TRBJ2-1; CDR3: CASSPEREQFF; DNA: TGTGCCAGCAGTCCAGAGAGAGAGCAGTTCTTC
D: -; V: TRBV4-3; size: once; J: TRBJ1-2; CDR3: CASSQDLLLIGYTF; DNA: TGCGCCAGCAGCCAAGATTTACTTCTGATCGGCTACACCTTC
D: TRBD2; V: TRBV5-1; size: once; J: TRBJ2-7; CDR3: CASSLIGTSGLGPSEQYF; DNA: TGCGCCAGCAGCCTGATTGGGACTAGCGGGCTCGGGCCGAGCGAGCAGTACTTC
D: -; V: TRBV2; size: -; J: TRBJ2-1; CDR3: CASNGGLSYNEQFF; DNA: TGTGCCAGCAATGGGGGGCTCTCCTACAATGAGCAGTTCTTC
D: -; V: TRBV27; size: once; J: TRBJ2-7; CDR3: CASSPQDRAYEQYF; DNA: TGTGCCAGCAGCCCCCAGGACAGAGCCTACGAGCAGTACTTC
D: -; V: TRBV3-1/TRBV3-2; size: -; J: TRBJ1-1; CDR3: CASSPFGNTEAFF; DNA: TGTGCCAGCAGCCCCTTTGGGAACACTGAAGCTTTCTTT
D: -; V: TRBV6-2/TRBV6-3; size: -; J: TRBJ1-3; CDR3: CASSPIRGNTIYF; DNA: TGTGCCAGCAGTCCGATACGTGGAAACACCATATATTTT
D: -; V: TRBV12-5; size: -; J: TRBJ1-1; CDR3: CASGLNRLNTEAFF; DNA: TGTGCTAGTGGTTTGAACAGATTGAACACTGAAGCTTTCTTT
D: -; V: TRBV4-2; size: few; J: TRBJ1-1; CDR3: CASSQGGENTEAFF; DNA: TGTGCCAGCAGCCAAGGGGGGGAGAACACTGAAGCTTTCTTT
D: -; V: TRBV7-2; size: once; J: TRBJ1-6; CDR3: CASSPPYNSPLHF; DNA: TGTGCCAGCAGCCCTCCCTATAATTCACCCCTCCACTTT
D: TRBD1; V: TRBV6-2/TRBV6-3; size: -; J: TRBJ2-7; CDR3: CASSYSLQDRGTYEQYF; DNA: TGTGCCAGCAGTTACTCGCTTCAGGACAGGGGAACCTACGAGCAGTACTTC
D: TRBD1; V: TRBV3-1/TRBV3-2; size: -; J: TRBJ2-7; CDR3: CASSQARITGVEQYF; DNA: TGTGCCAGCAGCCAAGCCCGAATAACAGGGGTCGAGCAGTACTTC